Each of the 7 T cell receptor beta chains below was sequenced from the same sample in a study of a mutant IDH1 vaccine in newly diagnosed glioma. These receptors lack a known antigen. Sequencing was performed with immunoSEQ multiplex PCR; in TCRdb, only in-frame clones are kept and a portion is missing. This table holds 50,000 to 85,000 clones, over 75% found once. Specified time point: week 23, last vaccination. Doses comprised 300 ug of mutant IDH1 20-mer peptide each, plus topical imiquimod. Here the sequenced sample was PBMCs, taken from a glioma patient whose treatment included an IDH1 peptide vaccine. The receptors were sampled from a man between 18 and 29 years old with glioma.

This chain joins TRBV6-5 and TRBJ1-2; D is ambiguous. Germline CDR1 reads MNHEY; CDR2 reads SVGAGI. The CDR3 extends over 12 amino acids. V lost 2 bases, J lost 4 bases, and 5 bases lay in between. The CDR3 sequence: CASSYRGYGYTF. The CDR3 DNA reads as TGTGCCAGCAGTTACCGAGGCTATGGCTACACCTTC.

This chain uses TRBV30 with TRBJ1-2; D remains ambiguous. Germline CDR1 GTSNPN, CDR2 SVGIG (reference sequence). Trimming stripped 3 bases from V and 1 base from J, with 9 bases between. The length of the CDR3 is 13 residues. As DNA, the CDR3 is TGTGCCTGGAGGGTCCCAGATAACTATGGCTACACCTTC. This gives the protein CAWRVPDNYGYTF.

The CDR3 here is CASSSRGSTYNEQFF. The CDR3 DNA sequence: TGTGCCAGCAGCAGTAGAGGCTCAACCTACAATGAGCAGTTCTTC. The chain joins TRBV13 to TRBJ2-1; unclear D gene. Germline loops: CDR1 PRHDT, CDR2 FYEKMQ (reference sequence). Trimming stripped 5 bases from V and 2 bases from J, with 13 bases between. This CDR3 has 15 residues.

V usage is TRBV11-3 and J usage is TRBJ2-2, with TRBD1 matching over 8 bases. The germline V gene encodes CDR1 SGHNT and CDR2 YENEEA. V was pared by 5 bases and J by 3 bases, with 8 bases of the junction left unmatched. The CDR3 loop spans 16 amino acids. The CDR3 protein is CASSPVQGADTGELFF. CDR3 sequence (DNA): TGTGCCAGCAGCCCAGTGCAGGGGGCGGACACCGGGGAGCTGTTTTTT.

The genes are TRBV10-3 and TRBJ1-1; possible D gene TRBD1, 5 bases. V lost 6 bases and J lost 6, with 17 bases in between. There are 14 residues in the CDR3. CDR1 and CDR2 from the germline V gene are ENHRY and SYGVKD. The CDR3 sequence is CAIRTGTTGPEAFF. DNA for the CDR3: TGTGCCATCAGAACCGGGACCACCGGGCCTGAAGCTTTCTTT.

The J gene is TRBJ2-7, the V gene TRBV27; unclear D gene. The V end was cut by 2 bases, the J end by 1 base, with 6 bases between. The germline gives CDR1 MNHEY, CDR2 SMNVEV (reference sequence). The CDR3 covers 13 residues. As DNA, the CDR3 is TGTGCCAGCAGTTTAGAGGCGTCCTACGAGCAGTACTTC. It specifies CASSLEASYEQYF.

The rearrangement links TRBV5-1 to TRBJ1-4; no firm D call. The germline V and J ends were trimmed by 0 bases and 3 bases, with 9 bases remaining between them. The V gene's germline CDR1 is SGHRS and CDR2 YFSETQ. The CDR3 runs 15 residues. The CDR3 nucleotides read TGCGCCAGCAGCTTGGTGCCAGCCTCTAATGAAAAACTGTTTTTT. It codes for CASSLVPASNEKLFF.